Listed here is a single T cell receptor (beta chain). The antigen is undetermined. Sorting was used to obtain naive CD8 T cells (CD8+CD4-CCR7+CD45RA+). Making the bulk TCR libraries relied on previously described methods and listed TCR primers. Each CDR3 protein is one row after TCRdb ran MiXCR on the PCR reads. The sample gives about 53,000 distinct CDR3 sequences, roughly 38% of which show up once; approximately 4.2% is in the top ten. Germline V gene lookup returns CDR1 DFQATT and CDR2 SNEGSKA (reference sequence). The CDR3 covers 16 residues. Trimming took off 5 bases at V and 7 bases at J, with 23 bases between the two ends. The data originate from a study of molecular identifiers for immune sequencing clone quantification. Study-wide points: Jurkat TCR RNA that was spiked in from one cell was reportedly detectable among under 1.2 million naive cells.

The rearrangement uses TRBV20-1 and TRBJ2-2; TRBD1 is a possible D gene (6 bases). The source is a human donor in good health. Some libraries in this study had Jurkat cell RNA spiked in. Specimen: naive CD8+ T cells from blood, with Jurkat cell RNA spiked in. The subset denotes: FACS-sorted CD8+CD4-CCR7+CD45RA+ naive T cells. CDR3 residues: CSAGAPLTGLDGELFF. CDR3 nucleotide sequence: TGCAGTGCTGGAGCCCCCCTAACAGGGTTGGACGGGGAGCTGTTTTTT.